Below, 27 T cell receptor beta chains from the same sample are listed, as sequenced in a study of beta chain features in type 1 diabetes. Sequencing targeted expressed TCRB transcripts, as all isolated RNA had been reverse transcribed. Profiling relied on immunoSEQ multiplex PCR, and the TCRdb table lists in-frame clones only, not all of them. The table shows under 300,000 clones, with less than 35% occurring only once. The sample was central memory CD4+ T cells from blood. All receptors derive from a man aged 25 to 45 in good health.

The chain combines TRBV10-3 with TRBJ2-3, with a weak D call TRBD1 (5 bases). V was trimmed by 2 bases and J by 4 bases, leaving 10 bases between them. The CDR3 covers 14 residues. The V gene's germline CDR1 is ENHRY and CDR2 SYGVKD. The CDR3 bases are TGTGCCATCAGTGAGGGCAGGGATGCAGATACGCAGTATTTT. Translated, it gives CAISEGRDADTQYF.

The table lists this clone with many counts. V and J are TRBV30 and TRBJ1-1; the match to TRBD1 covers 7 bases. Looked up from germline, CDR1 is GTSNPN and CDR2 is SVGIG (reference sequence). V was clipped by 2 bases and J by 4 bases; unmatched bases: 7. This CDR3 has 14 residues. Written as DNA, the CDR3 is TGTGCCTGGAGTTTTGGGGCAGGGGGCACTGAAGCTTTCTTT. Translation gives CAWSFGAGGTEAFF.

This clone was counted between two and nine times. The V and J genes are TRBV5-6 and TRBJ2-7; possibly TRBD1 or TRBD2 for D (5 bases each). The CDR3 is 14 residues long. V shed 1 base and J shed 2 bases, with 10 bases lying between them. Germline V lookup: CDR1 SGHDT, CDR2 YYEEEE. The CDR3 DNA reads TGTGCCAGCAGCTTGACTGGGGACCCCTACGAGCAGTACTTC. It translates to CASSLTGDPYEQYF.

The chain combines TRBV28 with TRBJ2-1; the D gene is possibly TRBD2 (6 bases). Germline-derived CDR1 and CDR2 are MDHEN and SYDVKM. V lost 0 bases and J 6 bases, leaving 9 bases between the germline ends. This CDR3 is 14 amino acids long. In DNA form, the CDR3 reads TGTGCCAGCAGTTTATGGGACGGGGGCAATGAGCAGTTCTTC. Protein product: CASSLWDGGNEQFF. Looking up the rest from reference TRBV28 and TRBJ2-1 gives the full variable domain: DVKVTQSSRYLVKRTGEKVFLECVQDMDHENMFWYRQDPGLGLRLIYFSYDVKMKEKGDIPEGYSVSREKKERFSLILESASTNQTSMYLCASSLWDGGNEQFFGPGTRLTVL.

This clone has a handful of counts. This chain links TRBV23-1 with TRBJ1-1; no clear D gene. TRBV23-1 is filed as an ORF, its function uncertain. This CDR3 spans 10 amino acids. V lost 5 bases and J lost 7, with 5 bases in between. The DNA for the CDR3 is TGCGCCAGCAGTGCAGATGAAGCTTTCTTT. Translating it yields CASSADEAFF.

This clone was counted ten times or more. CDR3 protein: CSGSLRGGEQFF. CDR3 DNA: TGCAGCGGCAGCCTTCGGGGTGGTGAGCAGTTCTTC. V and J are TRBV29-1 and TRBJ2-1, with D possibly matching TRBD2 (5 bases). Germline values: CDR1 SQVTM, CDR2 ANQGSEA. The CDR3 consists of 12 residues. The V end was cut by 7 bases, the J end by 9 bases, with 16 bases between.

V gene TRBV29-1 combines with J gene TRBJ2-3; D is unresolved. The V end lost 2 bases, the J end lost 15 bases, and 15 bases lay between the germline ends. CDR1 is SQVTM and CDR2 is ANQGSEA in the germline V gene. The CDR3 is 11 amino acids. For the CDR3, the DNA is TGCAGCGTTGAACGCTATGGGCAGTTATATTTT. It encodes CSVERYGQLYF.

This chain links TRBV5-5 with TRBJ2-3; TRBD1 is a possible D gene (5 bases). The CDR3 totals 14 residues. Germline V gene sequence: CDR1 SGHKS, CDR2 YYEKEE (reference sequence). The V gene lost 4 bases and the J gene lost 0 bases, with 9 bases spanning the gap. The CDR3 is CASSPDISTDTQYF. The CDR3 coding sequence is TGTGCCAGCAGCCCGGACATCAGCACAGATACGCAGTATTTT.

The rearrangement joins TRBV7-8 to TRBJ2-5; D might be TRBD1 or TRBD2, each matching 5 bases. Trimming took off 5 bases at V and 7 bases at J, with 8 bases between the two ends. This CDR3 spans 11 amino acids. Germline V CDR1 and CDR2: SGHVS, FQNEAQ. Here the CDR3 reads CASSPGTTQYF. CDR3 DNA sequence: TGTGCCAGCAGCCCCGGGACGACCCAGTACTTC.

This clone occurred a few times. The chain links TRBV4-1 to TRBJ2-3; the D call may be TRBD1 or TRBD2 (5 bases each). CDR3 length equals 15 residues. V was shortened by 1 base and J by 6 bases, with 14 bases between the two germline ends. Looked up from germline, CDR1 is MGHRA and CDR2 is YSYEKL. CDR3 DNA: TGCGCCAGCAGCCAAGGGCCGACCGGGGCCGATACGCAGTATTTT. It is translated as CASSQGPTGADTQYF.

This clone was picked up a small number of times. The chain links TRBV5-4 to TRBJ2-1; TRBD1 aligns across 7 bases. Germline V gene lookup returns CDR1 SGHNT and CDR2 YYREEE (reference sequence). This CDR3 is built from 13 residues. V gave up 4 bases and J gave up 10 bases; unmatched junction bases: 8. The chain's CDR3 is CASSNRWDREQFF. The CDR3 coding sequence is TGTGCCAGCAGCAATCGATGGGACAGAGAGCAGTTCTTC.

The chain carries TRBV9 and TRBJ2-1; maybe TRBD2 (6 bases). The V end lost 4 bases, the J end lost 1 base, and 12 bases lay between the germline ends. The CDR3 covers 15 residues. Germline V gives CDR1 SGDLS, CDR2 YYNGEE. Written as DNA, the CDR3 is TGTGCCAGCAGCCCCCGGGAGAAGTCCTACAATGAGCAGTTCTTC. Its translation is CASSPREKSYNEQFF.

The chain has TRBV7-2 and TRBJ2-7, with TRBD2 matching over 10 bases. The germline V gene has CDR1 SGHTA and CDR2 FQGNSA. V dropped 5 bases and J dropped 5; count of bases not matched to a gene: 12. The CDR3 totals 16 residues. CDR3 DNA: TGTGCCAGCAGCCCCTCTAGCGGGAGTCTCAGGAACGAGCAGTACTTC. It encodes CASSPSSGSLRNEQYF. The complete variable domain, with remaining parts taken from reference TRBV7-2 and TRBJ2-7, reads GAGVSQSPSNKVTEKGKDVELRCDPISGHTALYWYRQSLGQGLEFLIYFQGNSAPDKSGLPSDRFSAERTGGSVSTLTIQRTQQEDSAVYLCASSPSSGSLRNEQYFGPGTRLTVT.

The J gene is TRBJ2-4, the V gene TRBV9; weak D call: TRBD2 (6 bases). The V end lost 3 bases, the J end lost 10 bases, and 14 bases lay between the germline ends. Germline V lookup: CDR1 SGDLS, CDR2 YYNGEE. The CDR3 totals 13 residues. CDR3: CASSAGDGKIQYF. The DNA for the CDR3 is TGTGCCAGCAGCGCGGGGGACGGCAAAATTCAGTACTTC.

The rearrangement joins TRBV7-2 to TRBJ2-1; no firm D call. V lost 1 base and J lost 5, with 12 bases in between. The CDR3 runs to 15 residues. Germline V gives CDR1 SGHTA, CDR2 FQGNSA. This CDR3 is CASSLGALQNNEQFF. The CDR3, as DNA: TGTGCCAGCAGCTTAGGCGCGCTGCAGAACAATGAGCAGTTCTTC.

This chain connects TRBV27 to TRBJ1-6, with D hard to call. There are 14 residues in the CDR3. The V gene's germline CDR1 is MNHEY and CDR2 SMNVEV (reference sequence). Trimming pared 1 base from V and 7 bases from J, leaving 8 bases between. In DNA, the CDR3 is TGTGCCAGCAGTTTATTAGGAGGGAATTCACCCCTCCACTTT. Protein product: CASSLLGGNSPLHF.

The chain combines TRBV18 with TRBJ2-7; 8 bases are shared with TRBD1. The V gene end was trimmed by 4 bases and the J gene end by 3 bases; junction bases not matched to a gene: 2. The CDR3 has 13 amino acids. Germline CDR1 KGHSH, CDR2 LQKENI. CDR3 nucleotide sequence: TGTGCCAGCTCACGACAGGGGAACTACGAGCAGTACTTC. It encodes CASSRQGNYEQYF.

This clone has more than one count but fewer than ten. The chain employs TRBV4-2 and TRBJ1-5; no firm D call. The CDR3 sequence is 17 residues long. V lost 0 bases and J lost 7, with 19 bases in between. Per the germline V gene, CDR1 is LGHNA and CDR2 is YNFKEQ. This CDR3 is CASSQDIGGSGNQPQHF. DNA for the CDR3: TGTGCCAGCAGCCAAGATATAGGAGGGAGCGGGAACCAGCCCCAGCATTTT.

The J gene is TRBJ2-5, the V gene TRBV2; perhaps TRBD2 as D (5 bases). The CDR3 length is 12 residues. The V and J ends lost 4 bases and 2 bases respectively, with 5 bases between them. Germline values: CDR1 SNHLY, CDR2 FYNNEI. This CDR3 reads CASSGGQETQYF. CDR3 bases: TGTGCCAGCAGTGGAGGGCAAGAGACCCAGTACTTC.

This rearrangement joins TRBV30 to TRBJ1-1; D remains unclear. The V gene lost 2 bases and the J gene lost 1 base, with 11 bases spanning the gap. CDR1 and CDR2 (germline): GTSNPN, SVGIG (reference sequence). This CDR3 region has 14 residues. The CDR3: CAWSPLLRNTEAFF. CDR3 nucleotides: TGTGCCTGGAGTCCTCTCCTGCGGAACACTGAAGCTTTCTTT.

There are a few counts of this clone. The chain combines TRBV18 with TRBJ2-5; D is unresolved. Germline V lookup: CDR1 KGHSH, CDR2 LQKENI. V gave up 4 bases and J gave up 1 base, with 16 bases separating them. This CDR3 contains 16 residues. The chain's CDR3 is CASSLNVDPRQETQYF. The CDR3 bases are TGTGCCAGCTCACTTAATGTGGACCCACGCCAAGAGACCCAGTACTTC.

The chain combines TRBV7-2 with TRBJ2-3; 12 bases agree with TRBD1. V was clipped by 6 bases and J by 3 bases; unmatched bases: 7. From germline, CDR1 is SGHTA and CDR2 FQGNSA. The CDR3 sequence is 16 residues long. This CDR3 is CASRAGTGGRTDTQYF. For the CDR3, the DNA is TGTGCCAGCAGAGCAGGGACAGGGGGCCGGACAGATACGCAGTATTTT.

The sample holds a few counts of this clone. The CDR3 loop is CASRVTGEGTEAFF. The CDR3 DNA sequence: TGTGCCAGCAGGGTAACAGGGGAGGGGACTGAAGCTTTCTTT. This sequence joins TRBV2 and TRBJ1-1, with 7 bases matching TRBD1. V trimming: 6 bases; J trimming: 5 bases; junction bases outside the gene matches: 9. The CDR3 is made up of 14 amino acids. Germline values: CDR1 SNHLY, CDR2 FYNNEI.

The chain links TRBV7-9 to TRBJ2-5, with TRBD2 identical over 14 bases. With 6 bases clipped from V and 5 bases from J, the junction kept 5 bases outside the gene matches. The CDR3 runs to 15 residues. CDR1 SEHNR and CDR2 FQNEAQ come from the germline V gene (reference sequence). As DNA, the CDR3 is TGTGCCAGCAGTCCCGGACTAGCGGGGGGCGAGACCCAGTACTTC. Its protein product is CASSPGLAGGETQYF.

The CDR3: CASSIMGRVLDEQYF. The CDR3 nucleotides read TGTGCCAGCAGCATAATGGGGCGGGTTCTAGACGAGCAGTACTTC. The chain has TRBV7-2 and TRBJ2-7; TRBD1 or TRBD2 may be the D gene (5 bases each). The CDR3 extends over 15 amino acids. The germline gives CDR1 SGHTA, CDR2 FQGNSA. V was clipped by 5 bases and J by 5 bases, with 19 bases between them.

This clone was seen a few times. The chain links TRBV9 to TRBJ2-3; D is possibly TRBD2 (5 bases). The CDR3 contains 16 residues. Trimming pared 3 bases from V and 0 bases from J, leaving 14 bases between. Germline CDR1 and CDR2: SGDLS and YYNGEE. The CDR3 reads CASSGSERASTDTQYF. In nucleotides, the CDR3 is TGTGCCAGCAGCGGAAGTGAGAGGGCGAGCACAGATACGCAGTATTTT.

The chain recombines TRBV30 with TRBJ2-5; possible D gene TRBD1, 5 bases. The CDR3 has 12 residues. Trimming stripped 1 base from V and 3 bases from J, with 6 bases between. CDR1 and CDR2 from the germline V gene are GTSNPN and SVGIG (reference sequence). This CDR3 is CAWSEGKETQYF. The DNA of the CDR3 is TGTGCCTGGAGTGAGGGGAAAGAGACCCAGTACTTC.